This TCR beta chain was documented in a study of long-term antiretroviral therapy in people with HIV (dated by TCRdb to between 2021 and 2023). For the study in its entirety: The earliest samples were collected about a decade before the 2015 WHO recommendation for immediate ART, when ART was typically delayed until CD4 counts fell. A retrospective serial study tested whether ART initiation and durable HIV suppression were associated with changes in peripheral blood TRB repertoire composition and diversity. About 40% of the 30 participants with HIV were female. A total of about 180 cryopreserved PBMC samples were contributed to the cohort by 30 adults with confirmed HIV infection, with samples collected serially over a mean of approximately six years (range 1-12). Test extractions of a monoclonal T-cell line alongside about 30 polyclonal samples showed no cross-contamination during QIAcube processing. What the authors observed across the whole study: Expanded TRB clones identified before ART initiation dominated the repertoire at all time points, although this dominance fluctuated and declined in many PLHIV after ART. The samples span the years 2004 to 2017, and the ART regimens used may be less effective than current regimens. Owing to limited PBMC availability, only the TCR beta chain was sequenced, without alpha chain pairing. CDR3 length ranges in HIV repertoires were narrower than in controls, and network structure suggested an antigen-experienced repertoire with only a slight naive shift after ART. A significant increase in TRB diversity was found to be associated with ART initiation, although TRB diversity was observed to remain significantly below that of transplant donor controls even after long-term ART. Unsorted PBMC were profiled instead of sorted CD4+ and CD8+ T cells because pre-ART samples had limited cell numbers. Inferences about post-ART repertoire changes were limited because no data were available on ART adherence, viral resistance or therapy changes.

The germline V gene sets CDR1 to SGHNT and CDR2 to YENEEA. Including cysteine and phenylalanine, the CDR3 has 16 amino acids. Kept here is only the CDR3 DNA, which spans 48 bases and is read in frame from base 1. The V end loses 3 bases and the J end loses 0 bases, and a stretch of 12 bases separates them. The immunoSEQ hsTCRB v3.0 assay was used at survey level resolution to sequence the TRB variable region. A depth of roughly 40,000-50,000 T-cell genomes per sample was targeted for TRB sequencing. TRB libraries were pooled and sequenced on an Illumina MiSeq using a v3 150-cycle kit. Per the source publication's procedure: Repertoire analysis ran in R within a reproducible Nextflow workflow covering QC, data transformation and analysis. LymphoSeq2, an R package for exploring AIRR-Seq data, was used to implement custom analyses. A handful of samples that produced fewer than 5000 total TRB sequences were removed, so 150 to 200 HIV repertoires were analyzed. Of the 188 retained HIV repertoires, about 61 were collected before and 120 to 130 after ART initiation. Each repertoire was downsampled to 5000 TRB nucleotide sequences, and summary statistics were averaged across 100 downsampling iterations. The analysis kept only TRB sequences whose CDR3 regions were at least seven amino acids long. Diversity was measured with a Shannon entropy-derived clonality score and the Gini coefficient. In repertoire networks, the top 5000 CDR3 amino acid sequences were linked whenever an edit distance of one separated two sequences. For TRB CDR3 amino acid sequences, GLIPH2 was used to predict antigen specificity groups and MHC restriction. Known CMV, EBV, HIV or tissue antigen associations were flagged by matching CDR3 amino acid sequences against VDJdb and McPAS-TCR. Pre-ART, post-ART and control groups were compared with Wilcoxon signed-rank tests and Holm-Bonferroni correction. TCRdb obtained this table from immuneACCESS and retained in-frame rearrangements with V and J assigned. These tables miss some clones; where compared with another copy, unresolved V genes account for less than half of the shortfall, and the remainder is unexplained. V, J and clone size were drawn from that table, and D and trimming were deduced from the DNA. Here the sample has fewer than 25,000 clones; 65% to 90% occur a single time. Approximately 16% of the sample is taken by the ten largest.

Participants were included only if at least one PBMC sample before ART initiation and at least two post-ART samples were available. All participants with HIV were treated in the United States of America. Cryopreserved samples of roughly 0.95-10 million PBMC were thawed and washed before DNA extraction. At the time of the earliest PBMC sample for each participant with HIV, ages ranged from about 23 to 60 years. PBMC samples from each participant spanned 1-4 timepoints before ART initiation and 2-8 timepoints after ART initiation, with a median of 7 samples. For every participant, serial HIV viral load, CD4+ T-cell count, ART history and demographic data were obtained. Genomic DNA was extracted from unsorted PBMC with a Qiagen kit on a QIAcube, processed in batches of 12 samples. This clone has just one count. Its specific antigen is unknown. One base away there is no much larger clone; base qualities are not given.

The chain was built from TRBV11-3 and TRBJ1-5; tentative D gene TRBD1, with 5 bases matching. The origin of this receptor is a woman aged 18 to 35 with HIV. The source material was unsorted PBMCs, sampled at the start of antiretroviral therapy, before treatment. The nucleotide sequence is TGTGCCAGCAGCTTGGTCGGGAGGGGTAGCAATCAGCCCCAGCATTTT. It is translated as CASSLVGRGSNQPQHF.